These 32 T cell receptor beta chains came from one sample sequenced in a study of vaccination and CD4 T cells after COVID-19. These receptors are not linked to any known antigen. Sample treatment: roughly ten-day PBMC culture with coronavirus spike peptide pools or control peptides (ViraFEST assay). The Oncomine TCR Beta short-read assay generated sequence data from the DNA of cultured CD4+ T cells. TCRdb analysed the PCR reads with MiXCR anew, one entry per CDR3 protein. The sample lists around 21,000 distinct CDR3 sequences, around 52% occurring once. The source material was CD4+ T cells from blood, cultured in vitro. These receptors all come from a human donor who had recovered from COVID-19.

In this sample, this clonotype turned up a few times. The chain has TRBV20-1 and TRBJ2-4; 8 nucleotides match TRBD1. The CDR3 sequence is 16 residues long. V was clipped by 5 bases and J by 7 bases; unmatched bases: 16. The germline CDR1 and CDR2 sequences are DFQATT and SNEGSKA (reference sequence). This CDR3 reads CSALSTETGARNIQYF. The CDR3 DNA is TGCAGTGCTTTATCTACGGAGACAGGGGCGCGGAACATTCAGTACTTC.

This clonotype has only a few counts. The chain employs TRBV19 and TRBJ1-1; D uncertain. Germline CDR1 and CDR2: LNHDA and SQIVND (reference sequence). V was trimmed by 8 bases and J by 2 bases, leaving 12 bases between them. CDR3 length: 13 amino acids. The CDR3 reads CASHLSRNTEAFF. CDR3 nucleotides: TGTGCCAGTCACCTCAGCAGAAACACTGAAGCTTTCTTT. Looking up the rest from reference TRBV19 and TRBJ1-1 gives the full variable domain: DGGITQSPKYLFRKEGQNVTLSCEQNLNHDAMYWYRQDPGQGLRLIYYSQIVNDFQKGDIAEGYSVSREKKESFPLTVTSAQKNPTAFYLCASHLSRNTEAFFGQGTRLTVV.

This chain links TRBV2 with TRBJ1-1; D is unclear. This CDR3 spans 13 amino acids. From germline, CDR1 is SNHLY and CDR2 FYNNEI. V was pared by 7 bases and J by 2 bases, with 11 bases between. CDR3: CASTPDTNTEAFF. The CDR3 nucleotides are TGTGCCAGCACCCCTGACACCAACACTGAAGCTTTCTTT.

This chain uses TRBV5-1 with TRBJ2-7, with 9 bases matching TRBD1. V lost 4 bases and J lost 8; bases outside the gene matches: 13. Germline V gene lookup returns CDR1 SGHRS and CDR2 YFSETQ. The CDR3 runs 15 residues. The CDR3 DNA reads TGCGCCAGCAGCGCCGCTGGGGGACAGGGCTTTCAGCAGTACTTC. It encodes CASSAAGGQGFQQYF.

In its sample, this clonotype was seen once. V is TRBV7-9 and J is TRBJ2-7; TRBD1 might be the D (5 bases). This CDR3 contains 14 residues. With 4 bases removed from V and 4 bases from J, the gap between germline ends came to 14 bases. From germline, CDR1 is SEHNR and CDR2 FQNEAQ (reference sequence). The CDR3 DNA sequence: TGTGCCAGCAGCTCCAGCAGGGTAAGGTACGAGCAGTACTTC. Protein product: CASSSSRVRYEQYF.

J is TRBJ1-2 and V is TRBV28; TRBD1 might be the D (5 bases). The germline V gene encodes CDR1 MDHEN and CDR2 SYDVKM. Trimming removed 3 bases at V and 7 bases at J, with 15 bases between. This CDR3 spans 14 amino acids. CDR3 sequence (DNA): TGTGCCAGCAGTTTTGGCGGACAACAAGGTGGCTACACCTTC. It codes for CASSFGGQQGGYTF.

This chain connects TRBV7-8 to TRBJ1-2; D unresolved. This CDR3 comprises 16 residues. Trimming removed 1 base at V and 5 bases at J, with 17 bases between. Looked up from germline, CDR1 is SGHVS and CDR2 is FQNEAQ. The CDR3 DNA reads TGTGCCAGCAGCTTAGATCGATTCGGGGTTGTGTATGGCTACACCTTC. It codes for CASSLDRFGVVYGYTF.

The chain couples TRBV19 to TRBJ1-2, with D tentatively TRBD1 (6 bases). CDR1 LNHDA and CDR2 SQIVND come from the germline V gene (reference sequence). V dropped 7 bases and J dropped 4 bases, with 16 bases sitting between them. The CDR3 sequence is 14 residues long. The CDR3 reads CASNPETGIYGYTF. DNA of the CDR3: TGTGCCAGTAATCCTGAGACAGGAATCTATGGCTACACCTTC. Full variable domain (missing parts from reference TRBV19 and TRBJ1-2): DGGITQSPKYLFRKEGQNVTLSCEQNLNHDAMYWYRQDPGQGLRLIYYSQIVNDFQKGDIAEGYSVSREKKESFPLTVTSAQKNPTAFYLCASNPETGIYGYTFGSGTRLTVV.

This clonotype was seen more than once but under ten times. This sequence joins TRBV12-3 or TRBV12-4 and TRBJ2-7; 9 nucleotides line up with TRBD1. The CDR3 length is 13 residues. The trim removed 6 bases at V and 3 bases at J, leaving 3 bases unmatched. CDR3 sequence reads: CASRETGGYEQYF. Written as DNA, the CDR3 is TGTGCCAGCAGGGAGACAGGGGGCTACGAGCAGTACTTC.

In this sample, this clonotype turned up a few times. The rearrangement joins TRBV19 to TRBJ1-5; 7 bases are shared with TRBD1. J was trimmed by 6 bases and V by 7 bases; bases with no gene match: 9. This CDR3 is built from 14 residues. The germline gives CDR1 LNHDA, CDR2 SQIVND (reference sequence). CDR3 residues: CASTETGSGQPQHF. In DNA form, the CDR3 reads TGTGCCAGTACCGAGACAGGGTCAGGTCAGCCCCAGCATTTT.

This chain links TRBV6-1 with TRBJ1-5, with 8 bases that match TRBD1. J was trimmed by 4 bases and V by 3 bases; bases with no gene match: 2. This CDR3 has 14 amino acids. Germline V gene data show CDR1 as MNHNS and CDR2 as SASEGT. The CDR3 DNA reads as TGTGCCAGCAGTGATAGGACAGGGAATCAGCCCCAGCATTTT. Translating it yields CASSDRTGNQPQHF.

This chain links TRBV20-1 with TRBJ2-1; 9 nucleotides line up with TRBD2. V lost 0 bases and J lost 7; bases outside the gene matches: 13. The CDR3 length is 17 residues. Germline CDR1 DFQATT, CDR2 SNEGSKA (reference sequence). CDR3 DNA: TGCAGTGCTAGAGATGCGCAGAAGACTAGCGGTAAAAATGAGCAGTTCTTC. Amino acids: CSARDAQKTSGKNEQFF.

This clonotype appeared a few times. J is TRBJ2-7 and V is TRBV20-1, with a tentative D call TRBD2 (7 bases). There are 13 residues in the CDR3. Germline CDR1 DFQATT, CDR2 SNEGSKA (reference sequence). The ends were cut back, 3 bases at V and 2 bases at J, with 11 bases in the middle. CDR3 region: CSASGGPPYEQYF. For the CDR3, the DNA is TGCAGTGCTAGCGGGGGGCCACCCTACGAGCAGTACTTC.

This rearrangement joins TRBV4-2 to TRBJ2-2; no firm D call. The CDR3 is 17 residues long. The V end was cut by 1 base, the J end by 0 bases, with 12 bases between. Germline CDR1 LGHNA, CDR2 YNFKEQ. CDR3: CASSQVFGTSNTGELFF. CDR3 nucleotide sequence: TGTGCCAGCAGCCAAGTATTTGGCACCTCGAACACCGGGGAGCTGTTTTTT.

This clonotype was observed a few times. The chain employs TRBV24-1 and TRBJ2-3; TRBD2 agrees at 8 bases. Germline loops: CDR1 KGHDR, CDR2 SFDVKD. With V trimmed by 4 bases and J by 7 bases, 12 bases remained unmatched. The CDR3 totals 16 residues. CDR3 sequence: CATSDLTTRGGNTQYF. The CDR3 DNA sequence: TGTGCCACCAGTGACTTAACTACCCGGGGGGGTAATACGCAGTATTTT.

About this clonotype: A read error may produce the germline difference seen at one junction end. The V and J genes are TRBV6-1 and TRBJ2-6; 10 bases match TRBD2. The CDR3 runs 18 residues. Germline V gene data show CDR1 as MNHNS and CDR2 as SASEGT. The CDR3 DNA follows: TGTGCCAGCAGTGCCCGGACTAGCGGCGAGGCCGGGGTCAACGTCCTGACTTTC. Amino acids: CASSARTSGEAGVNVLTF.

This clonotype has only one observation. V is TRBV19 and J is TRBJ2-3; D is unresolved. CDR3 length equals 16 residues. From germline, CDR1 is LNHDA and CDR2 SQIVND (reference sequence). V was pared by 5 bases and J by 2 bases, with 17 bases between. CDR3 sequence: CASSPNGFTTTDTQYF. CDR3 DNA sequence: TGTGCCAGTAGTCCGAACGGGTTCACGACCACAGATACGCAGTATTTT.

This clonotype was seen a few times. Because the CDR3 is missing its conserved closing phenylalanine or tryptophan, this is likely a read error. No DNA is shown, since the ends of the CDR3 on it are uncertain; the CDR3 is the one TCRdb lists. The V and J genes are TRBV6-1 and TRBJ2-3; the D call of TRBD2 is as the table states it, not checked on the DNA. From its first to its last residue, the CDR3 has 15 amino acids. Looked up from germline, CDR1 is MNHNS and CDR2 is SASEGT. The CDR3 loop reads CASSPTGTSGGFQRV.

This chain connects TRBV11-3 to TRBJ1-2, with 8 bases matching TRBD1. This CDR3 is built from 12 residues. V lost 5 bases, J lost 8 bases, and 4 bases stayed unmatched. Germline V gives CDR1 SGHNT, CDR2 YENEEA. The CDR3: CASSRRGPGYTF. In DNA, the CDR3 is TGTGCCAGCAGCCGCAGGGGGCCGGGCTACACCTTC.

The rearrangement uses TRBV2 and TRBJ2-3, with TRBD2 matching 8 bases. J was trimmed by 0 bases and V by 4 bases; bases with no gene match: 6. The CDR3 has 16 residues. CDR1 SNHLY and CDR2 FYNNEI come from the germline V gene. The CDR3, as DNA: TGTGCCAGCAGTGGATTAGCGGGGTGGAGCACAGATACGCAGTATTTT. Its translation: CASSGLAGWSTDTQYF.

The chain carries TRBV10-3 and TRBJ1-2; D gene ambiguous. Trimming cost V 4 bases and J 2 bases, with 8 bases left between them. This CDR3 has 13 amino acids. CDR1 is ENHRY and CDR2 is SYGVKD in the germline V gene. The CDR3 sequence is CAISVSRNYGYTF. CDR3 in DNA: TGTGCCATCAGTGTATCACGGAACTATGGCTACACCTTC.

The gene calls are TRBV5-1 and TRBJ2-1; D possibly matches TRBD1 or TRBD2 (5 bases each). The germline V and J ends were trimmed by 4 bases and 0 bases, with 11 bases remaining between them. Germline lookup yields CDR1 SGHRS and CDR2 YFSETQ. This CDR3 is built from 15 residues. The CDR3 coding sequence is TGCGCCAGCAGCCACGACAGCGGCTCCTACAATGAGCAGTTCTTC. This translates into CASSHDSGSYNEQFF.

The chain carries TRBV7-6 and TRBJ1-2; TRBD1 might be the D (6 bases). Trimming removed 4 bases from V and 7 bases from J, with 19 bases in between. The CDR3 totals 15 residues. CDR1 SGHVS and CDR2 FNYEAQ come from the germline V gene. CDR3 residues: CASSSTGTPGAGYTF. The CDR3 nucleotides read TGTGCCAGCAGCTCGACCGGGACACCGGGGGCTGGCTACACCTTC.

Only one count was recorded for this clonotype. The J gene is TRBJ2-2, the V gene TRBV2, with 7 bases that match TRBD2. The CDR3 loop spans 13 amino acids. Germline V gene lookup returns CDR1 SNHLY and CDR2 FYNNEI. With 3 bases clipped from V and 7 bases from J, the junction kept 2 bases outside the gene matches. Written as DNA, the CDR3 is TGTGCCAGCAGTGACTGGGGGGGCGGGGAGCTGTTTTTT. Translation gives CASSDWGGGELFF.

The chain carries TRBV5-6 and TRBJ1-3; D not certain. The CDR3 covers 15 residues. The germline gives CDR1 SGHDT, CDR2 YYEEEE. V lost 1 base, J lost 0 bases, and 8 bases lay in between. The CDR3 DNA reads TGTGCCAGCAGCTTGAGAGTCAACTCTGGAAACACCATATATTTT. It yields the protein CASSLRVNSGNTIYF.

In its sample, this clonotype was seen a few times. This chain joins TRBV6-1 and TRBJ1-2; D perhaps matches TRBD1 (5 bases). In germline, CDR1 is MNHNS, CDR2 SASEGT. Trimming took off 6 bases at V and 4 bases at J, with 15 bases between the two ends. This CDR3 contains 14 residues. CDR3 nucleotides: TGTGCCAGCAGCGACGACAGACTTAGCTATGGCTACACCTTC. As protein: CASSDDRLSYGYTF.

This chain links TRBV29-1 with TRBJ1-1, with D maybe TRBD1 (5 bases). The V and J ends lost 5 bases and 0 bases respectively, with 13 bases between them. CDR1 SQVTM and CDR2 ANQGSEA come from the germline V gene. This CDR3 is 14 amino acids long. Here the CDR3 DNA reads TGCAGCGTTCCGGGGCTGAGTATGAACACTGAAGCTTTCTTT. Its translation: CSVPGLSMNTEAFF.

This chain connects TRBV7-2 to TRBJ2-1; perhaps TRBD1 as D (6 bases). This CDR3 is built from 12 residues. Trimming removed 1 base from V and 15 bases from J, with 13 bases in between. The germline CDR1 and CDR2 sequences are SGHTA and FQGNSA. The DNA of the CDR3 is TGTGCCAGCAGCTTAGGAGACCCCAGGGGGTTCTTC. Protein product: CASSLGDPRGFF. Full variable domain (rest looked up from reference TRBV7-2 and TRBJ2-1): GAGVSQSPSNKVTEKGKDVELRCDPISGHTALYWYRQSLGQGLEFLIYFQGNSAPDKSGLPSDRFSAERTGGSVSTLTIQRTQQEDSAVYLCASSLGDPRGFFGPGTRLTVL.

The V gene is TRBV12-3 or TRBV12-4, the J gene TRBJ1-3, with 9 bases aligning to TRBD1. The ends lost 5 bases at V and 2 bases at J; junction bases unmatched: 1. The CDR3 is 14 residues long. The CDR3, as DNA: TGTGCCAGCAGTGGGACAGGGCCTGGAAACACCATATATTTT. This translates into CASSGTGPGNTIYF.

This chain uses TRBV6-1 with TRBJ2-5; D may be TRBD1 (5 bases). Trimming pared 1 base from V and 10 bases from J, leaving 13 bases between. Germline CDR1 reads MNHNS; CDR2 reads SASEGT. CDR3 length equals 13 residues. CDR3 DNA sequence: TGTGCCAGCAGTGAAGTGGGGCCCCTCAACCAGTACTTC. It codes for CASSEVGPLNQYF.

The V call is TRBV25-1, the J call TRBJ1-2; tentatively, D is TRBD1 (6 bases). CDR3 length: 15 residues. The germline V and J ends were trimmed by 2 bases and 4 bases, with 14 bases remaining between them. CDR1 is MGHDK, CDR2 SYGVNS, per germline. The CDR3 DNA sequence: TGTGCCAGCAGTGAAGCCGGACAGTCTCTCTATGGCTACACCTTC. Amino acid sequence: CASSEAGQSLYGYTF.

The J gene is TRBJ2-4, the V gene TRBV20-1, with D possibly being TRBD1 (5 bases). V was shortened by 3 bases and J by 7 bases, with 7 bases between the two germline ends. Germline assignment: CDR1 DFQATT and CDR2 SNEGSKA (reference sequence). The CDR3 extends over 11 amino acids. The CDR3 is CSASPGNIQYF. The CDR3 DNA reads as TGCAGTGCTAGCCCAGGGAACATTCAGTACTTC.